This record concerns one T cell receptor (beta chain) sequence. The target antigen is unknown. The protocol was immunoSEQ multiplex PCR, while the TCRdb copy is restricted to in-frame clones and leaves out a portion. The table lists around 7,400 clones, around 79% of them singletons. The CDR3 is 16 residues long. This sample is part of a study of immune evolution from preneoplasia to lung adenocarcinoma. Study observations and caveats: Top clone share appeared to fall from AAH through AIS, MIA, adenocarcinoma. Normal lung had highest clonality; later lesions appeared denser, more diverse.

Histologic diagnosis was independently verified by two lung pathologists. Nucleic acids came from premalignant or tumor cells enriched by macro-dissection. Material: FFPE minimally invasive lung adenocarcinoma tissue. This clonotype was obtained from a person between 65 and 80 years old with lung adenocarcinoma. The chain has TRBV12-1 and TRBJ2-1; the listed D gene, TRBD1, was not tested against the DNA. TRBV12-1 is a pseudogene segment. The CDR3 region has the DNA TGTGCCAGCCGGTGGTCTAAGGGGGAGTTCTACAATGAGCAGTTCTTC. This gives the protein CASRWSKGEFYNEQFF.